This T cell receptor beta chain appears in the sequencing data of a study of beta chain features in type 1 diabetes. Whole-study findings and limits: Whatever favoring of shorter templates PCR might show would apply equally to patients and controls.

Germline CDR1 is GTSNPN and CDR2 is SVGIG (reference sequence). The CDR3 spans 11 residues. Trimming pared 1 base from V and 9 bases from J, leaving 9 bases between. Isolated RNA was reverse transcribed in full, so expressed TCRB transcripts were sequenced. Libraries were prepared by immunoSEQ multiplex PCR; TCRdb keeps only in-frame clonotypes and omits some of them. The table shows 620,000 or so clones, with about a sixth occurring only once. Cell sorting via CD45RO/CCR7/CD25/CD127/CD95/CD27 was performed to obtain CD4+ naive, central memory, regulatory and stem cell-like memory cells. This clone turned up a few times. The antigen is not known.

This rearrangement joins TRBV30 to TRBJ1-1, with a possible D match to TRBD1 (5 bases). This receptor was identified in a man between 18 and 35 years old in good health. Sequencing was done on a sample of naive CD4+ T cells from blood. CDR3 sequence reads: CAWSAWDQAFF. The CDR3 nucleotides read TGTGCCTGGAGTGCCTGGGACCAAGCTTTCTTT.